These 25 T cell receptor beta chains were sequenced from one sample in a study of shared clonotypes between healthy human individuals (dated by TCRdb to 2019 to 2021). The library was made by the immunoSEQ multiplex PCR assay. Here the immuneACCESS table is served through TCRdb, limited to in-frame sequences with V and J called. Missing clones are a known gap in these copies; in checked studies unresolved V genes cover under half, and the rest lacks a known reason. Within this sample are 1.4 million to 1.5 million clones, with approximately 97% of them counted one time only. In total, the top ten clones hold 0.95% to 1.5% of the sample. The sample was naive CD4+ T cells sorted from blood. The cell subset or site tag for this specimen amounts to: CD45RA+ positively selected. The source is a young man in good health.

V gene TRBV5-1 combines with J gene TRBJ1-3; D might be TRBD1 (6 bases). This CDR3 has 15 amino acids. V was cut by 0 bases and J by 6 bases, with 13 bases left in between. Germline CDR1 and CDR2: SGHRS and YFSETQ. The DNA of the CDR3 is TGCGCCAGCAGCTTGGATGGGGCAGGGGTAAACACCATATATTTT. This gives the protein CASSLDGAGVNTIYF.

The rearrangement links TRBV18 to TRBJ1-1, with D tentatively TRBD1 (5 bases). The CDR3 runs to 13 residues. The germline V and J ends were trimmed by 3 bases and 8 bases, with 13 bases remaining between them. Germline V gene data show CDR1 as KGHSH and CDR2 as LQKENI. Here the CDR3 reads CASSPKGRSEAFF. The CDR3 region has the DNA TGTGCCAGCTCACCGAAGGGGAGGAGCGAAGCTTTCTTT.

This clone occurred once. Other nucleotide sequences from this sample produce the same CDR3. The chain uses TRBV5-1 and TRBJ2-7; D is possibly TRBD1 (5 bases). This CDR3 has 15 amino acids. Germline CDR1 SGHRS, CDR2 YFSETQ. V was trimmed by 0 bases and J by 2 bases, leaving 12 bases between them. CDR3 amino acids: CASSLDSGRAYEQYF. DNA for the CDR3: TGCGCCAGCAGCTTGGATTCCGGCAGGGCCTACGAGCAGTACTTC.

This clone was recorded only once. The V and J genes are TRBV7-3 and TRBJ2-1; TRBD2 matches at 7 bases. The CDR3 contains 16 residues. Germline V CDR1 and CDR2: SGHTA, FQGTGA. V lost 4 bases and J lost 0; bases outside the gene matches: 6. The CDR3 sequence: CASSSTGGSSYNEQFF. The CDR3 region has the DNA TGTGCCAGCAGCTCTACAGGCGGGAGCTCCTACAATGAGCAGTTCTTC.

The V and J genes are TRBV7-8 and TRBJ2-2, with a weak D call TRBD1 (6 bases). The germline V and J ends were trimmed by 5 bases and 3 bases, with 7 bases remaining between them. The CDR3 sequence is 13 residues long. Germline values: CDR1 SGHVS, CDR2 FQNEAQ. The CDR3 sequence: CASSQGHTGELFF. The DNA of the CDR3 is TGTGCCAGCAGCCAGGGGCACACCGGGGAGCTGTTTTTT. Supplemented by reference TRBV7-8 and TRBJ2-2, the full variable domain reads GAGVSQSPRYKVAKRGQDVALRCDPISGHVSLFWYQQALGQGPEFLTYFQNEAQLDKSGLPSDRFFAERPEGSVSTLKIQRTQQEDSAVYLCASSQGHTGELFFGEGSRLTVL.

The CDR3 nucleotides read TGTGCCAGCAGTGGCCAGAAGCTCAATCAGCCCCAGCATTTT. Translation: CASSGQKLNQPQHF. The chain uses TRBV2 and TRBJ1-5; D ambiguous. The CDR3 totals 14 residues. Germline assignment: CDR1 SNHLY and CDR2 FYNNEI. V was trimmed by 4 bases and J by 3 bases, leaving 10 bases between them.

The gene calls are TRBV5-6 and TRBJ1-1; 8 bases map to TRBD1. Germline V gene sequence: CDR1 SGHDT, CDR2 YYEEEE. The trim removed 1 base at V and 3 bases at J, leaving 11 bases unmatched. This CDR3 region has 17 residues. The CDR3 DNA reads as TGTGCCAGCAGCTTGAGGAGGACAGGGCTGGCTTACACTGAAGCTTTCTTT. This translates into CASSLRRTGLAYTEAFF.

In DNA, the CDR3 is TGCAGCGTTGGGGGTCCGTTCTGGGCGGAACACGAGCAGTACTTC. This translates into CSVGGPFWAEHEQYF. This sequence joins TRBV29-1 and TRBJ2-7, with D uncertain. The CDR3 runs to 15 residues. Trimming shortened V by 4 bases and J by 5 bases, and 21 bases separated the two germline ends. Germline loops: CDR1 SQVTM, CDR2 ANQGSEA.

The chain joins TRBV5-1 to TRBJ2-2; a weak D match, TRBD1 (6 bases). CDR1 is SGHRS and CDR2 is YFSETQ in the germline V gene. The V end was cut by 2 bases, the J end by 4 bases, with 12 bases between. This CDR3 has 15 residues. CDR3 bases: TGCGCCAGCAGCTTCCAGGGGCCCTCCACCGGGGAGCTGTTTTTT. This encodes CASSFQGPSTGELFF.

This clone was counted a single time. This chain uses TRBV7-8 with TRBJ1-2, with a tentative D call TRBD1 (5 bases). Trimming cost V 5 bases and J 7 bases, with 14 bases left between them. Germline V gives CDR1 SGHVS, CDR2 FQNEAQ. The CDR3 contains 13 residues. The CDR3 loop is CASSRDGGVGYTF. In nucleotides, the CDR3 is TGTGCCAGCAGCCGGGACGGAGGTGTTGGCTACACCTTC.

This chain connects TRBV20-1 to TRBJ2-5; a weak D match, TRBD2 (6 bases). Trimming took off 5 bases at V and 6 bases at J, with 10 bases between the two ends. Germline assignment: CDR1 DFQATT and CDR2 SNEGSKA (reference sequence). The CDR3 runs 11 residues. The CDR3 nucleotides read TGCAGTGCTCCGGGGGAGAAGACCCAGTACTTC. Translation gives CSAPGEKTQYF.

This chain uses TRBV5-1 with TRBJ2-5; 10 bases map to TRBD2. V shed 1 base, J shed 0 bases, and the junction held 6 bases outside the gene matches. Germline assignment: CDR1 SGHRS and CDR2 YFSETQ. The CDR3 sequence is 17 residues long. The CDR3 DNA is TGCGCCAGCAGCTTGCTAGCGGGAGCCTCTAACCAAGAGACCCAGTACTTC. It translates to CASSLLAGASNQETQYF.

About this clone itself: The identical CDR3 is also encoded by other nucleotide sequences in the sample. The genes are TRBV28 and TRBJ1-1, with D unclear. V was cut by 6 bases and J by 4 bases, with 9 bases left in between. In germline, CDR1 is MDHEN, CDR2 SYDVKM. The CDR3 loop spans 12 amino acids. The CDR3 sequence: CASSLLRTEAFF. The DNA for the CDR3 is TGTGCCAGCAGCCTCCTTCGCACTGAAGCTTTCTTT.

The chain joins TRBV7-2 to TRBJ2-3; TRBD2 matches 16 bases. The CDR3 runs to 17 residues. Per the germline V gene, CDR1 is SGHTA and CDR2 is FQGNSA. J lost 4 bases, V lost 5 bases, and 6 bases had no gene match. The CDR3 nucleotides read TGTGCCAGCAGCCTGGGACTAGCGGGAGGGCCCTCAGATACGCAGTATTTT. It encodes CASSLGLAGGPSDTQYF.

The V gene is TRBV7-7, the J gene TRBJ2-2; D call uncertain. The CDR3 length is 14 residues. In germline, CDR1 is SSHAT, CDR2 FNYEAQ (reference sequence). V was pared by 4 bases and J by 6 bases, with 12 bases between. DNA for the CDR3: TGTGCCAGCAGCTCCCGCCTAAGGGCCGGGGAGCTGTTTTTT. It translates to CASSSRLRAGELFF. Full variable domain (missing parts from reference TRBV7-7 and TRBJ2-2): GAGVSQSPRYKVTKRGQDVTLRCDPISSHATLYWYQQALGQGPEFLTYFNYEAQPDKSGLPSDRFSAERPEGSISTLTIQRTEQRDSAMYRCASSSRLRAGELFFGEGSRLTVL.

The CDR3 sequence: CASPLNSRSRQFF. Here the CDR3 DNA reads TGTGCCAGCCCCCTAAACTCGCGTAGTCGGCAGTTCTTC. The chain links TRBV7-2 to TRBJ2-1, with no clear D. V dropped 8 bases and J dropped 12 bases, with 20 bases sitting between them. This CDR3 spans 13 amino acids. The V gene's germline CDR1 is SGHTA and CDR2 FQGNSA.

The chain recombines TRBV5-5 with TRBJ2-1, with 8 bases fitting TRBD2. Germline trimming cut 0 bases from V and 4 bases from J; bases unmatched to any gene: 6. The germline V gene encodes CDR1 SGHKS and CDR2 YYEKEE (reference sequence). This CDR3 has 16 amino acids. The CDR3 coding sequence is TGTGCCAGCAGCTTGGGAGCGGGAGTGGGTTACAATGAGCAGTTCTTC. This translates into CASSLGAGVGYNEQFF. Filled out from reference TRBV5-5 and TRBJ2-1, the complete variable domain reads DAGVTQSPTHLIKTRGQQVTLRCSPISGHKSVSWYQQVLGQGPQFIFQYYEKEERGRGNFPDRFSARQFPNYSSELNVNALLLGDSALYLCASSLGAGVGYNEQFFGPGTRLTVL.

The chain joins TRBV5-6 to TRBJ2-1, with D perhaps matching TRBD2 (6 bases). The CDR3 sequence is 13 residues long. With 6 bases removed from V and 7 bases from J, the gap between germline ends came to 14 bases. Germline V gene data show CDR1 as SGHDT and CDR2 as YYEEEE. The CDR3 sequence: CASTAGTSNEQFF. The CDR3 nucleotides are TGTGCCAGCACCGCCGGGACTTCTAATGAGCAGTTCTTC. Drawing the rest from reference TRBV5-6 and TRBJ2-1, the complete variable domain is DAGVTQSPTHLIKTRGQQVTLRCSPKSGHDTVSWYQQALGQGPQFIFQYYEEEERQRGNFPDRFSGHQFPNYSSELNVNALLLGDSALYLCASTAGTSNEQFFGPGTRLTVL.

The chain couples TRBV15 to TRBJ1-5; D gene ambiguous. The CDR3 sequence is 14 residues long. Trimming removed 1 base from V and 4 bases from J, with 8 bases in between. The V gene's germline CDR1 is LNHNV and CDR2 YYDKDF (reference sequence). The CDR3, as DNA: TGTGCCACCAGCAGAGGTTCACGAAATCAGCCCCAGCATTTT. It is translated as CATSRGSRNQPQHF.

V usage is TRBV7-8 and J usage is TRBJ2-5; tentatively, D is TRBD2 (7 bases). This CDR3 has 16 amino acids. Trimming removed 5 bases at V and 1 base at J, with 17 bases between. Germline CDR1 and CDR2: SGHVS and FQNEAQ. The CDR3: CASSRRGASSQETQYF. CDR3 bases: TGTGCCAGCAGCCGTCGGGGGGCTAGCAGCCAAGAGACCCAGTACTTC.

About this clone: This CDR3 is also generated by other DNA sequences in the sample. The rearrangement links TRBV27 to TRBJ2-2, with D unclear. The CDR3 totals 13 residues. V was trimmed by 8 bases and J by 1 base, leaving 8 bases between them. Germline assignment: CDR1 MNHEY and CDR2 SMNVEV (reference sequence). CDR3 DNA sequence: TGTGCCAGCTCTTACCGGAACACCGGGGAGCTGTTTTTT. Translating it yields CASSYRNTGELFF.

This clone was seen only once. The CDR3 coding sequence is TGTGCCACTCGGGGAGTGGGAGTAGACACCGGGGAGCTGTTTTTT. Translated: CATRGVGVDTGELFF. The rearrangement joins TRBV19 to TRBJ2-2; D may be TRBD2 (5 bases). V was clipped by 10 bases and J by 3 bases, with 18 bases between them. CDR3 length: 15 amino acids. Germline V gene data show CDR1 as LNHDA and CDR2 as SQIVND (reference sequence).

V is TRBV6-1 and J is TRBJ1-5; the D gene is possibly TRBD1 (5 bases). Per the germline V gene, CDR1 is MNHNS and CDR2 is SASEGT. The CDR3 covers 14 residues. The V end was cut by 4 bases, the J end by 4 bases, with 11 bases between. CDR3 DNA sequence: TGTGCCAGCAGTGGACAGATCCTAAATCAGCCCCAGCATTTT. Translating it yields CASSGQILNQPQHF.

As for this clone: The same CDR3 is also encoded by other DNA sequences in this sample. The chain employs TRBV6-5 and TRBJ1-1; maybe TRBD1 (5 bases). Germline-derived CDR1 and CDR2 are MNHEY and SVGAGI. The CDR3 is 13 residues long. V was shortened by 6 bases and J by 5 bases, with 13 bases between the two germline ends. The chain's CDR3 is CASSPGGGTEAFF. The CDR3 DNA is TGTGCCAGCAGCCCGGGGGGAGGGACTGAAGCTTTCTTT.

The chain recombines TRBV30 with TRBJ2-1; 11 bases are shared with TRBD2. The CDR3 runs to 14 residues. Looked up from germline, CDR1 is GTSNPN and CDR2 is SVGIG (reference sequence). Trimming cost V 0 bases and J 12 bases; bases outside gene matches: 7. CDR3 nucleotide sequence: TGTGCCTGGAGTGTACTTAGCGGGAGGGGGGTGCAGTTCTTC. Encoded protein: CAWSVLSGRGVQFF.